A selection of T cell receptor beta chains follows, all from one sample in a study of T cell responses to AZD1222 COVID-19 vaccine. The assay was immunoSEQ multiplex PCR, and TCRdb's table has in-frame clones only and misses some. The table lists about 170,000 clones, roughly nine tenths of them singletons. The sequences come from peripheral blood, collected 28 days after the second AZD1222 dose. These receptors were taken from an adult who received the AZD1222 COVID-19 vaccine. Each CDR3 is given without its conserved first and last residue.

>TRBV15
ATSRDQGSYGYT
>TRBV18
ASSRRQSGARAYEQY
>TRBV6-5
ASSTGYEKLF
>TRBV30
ASGVAYEQY
>TRBV7-6
ASSPDNNQPQH
>TRBV4-1
ASSQDQHNEQF
>TRBV11-2
ASSLVGGTGELF
>TRBV25-1
ASREDYGYT
>TRBV2
ASTDWLPGDEQF
>TRBV18
ASSPPGRGYEQY
>TRBV13
ASSLLTGLAETTYEQY
>TRBV5-4
ASSLTQGHTIY
>TRBV5-6
ASSLGVRGPLDQPQH
>TRBV4-3
ASSQDARGYT
>TRBV15
ATSSLIGTYEQF
>TRBV5-6
ASSRGVWHNYEQY
>TRBV7-2
ASGRGQPYSGNTIY
>TRBV5-5
ASSLGLAGGDTQY
>TRBV29-1
SLRDRGPYNNSPLH
>TRBV19
ATSDGYQPQH
>TRBV6-1
ASSERGDGYT
>TRBV7-6
ASSFGLIQETQY
>TRBV2
ARGMSEKLF
>TRBV7-9
ASSLVMEGYT
>TRBV7-2
ASSPTKGQPQH
>TRBV29-1
SVVGQVLLGEQF
>TRBV7-6
ASSSAGARTNTEAF
>TRBV2
ASSREDTFEQY
>TRBV6-6
ASSSVQGNYGYT
>TRBV7-9
ASSLVGTYGYT
>TRBV7-9
ASTQGLNTEAF
>TRBV7-9
ASTYYRGYEQY
>TRBV5-1
ASSFGWGKEKLF
>TRBV14
ASSQDEGMNTEAF
>TRBV19
ASSWGQGKGTDTQY
>TRBV10-1
ASSETDRGPLH
>TRBV14
ASSHLTSGGDTQY
>TRBV9
ASSWTGSFQPQH
>TRBV29-1
SGWGAGGSNTEAF
>TRBV5-1
ASSPGQGTVEQY
>TRBV6-5
ASTDRVNNYGYT
>TRBV4-1
ASSQGRANNSPLH
>TRBV29-1
SAPEGGKST
>TRBV7-9
ASSFRWVTEAF
>TRBV19
AGRGLGYTDTQY
>TRBV6-4
ASSAGPENGYT
>TRBV7-2
ASSLAQGNYYGYT
>TRBV4-3
ASSQELIDTQY
>TRBV4-1
ASSQEGRYGYT
>TRBV11-2
ASSPGPANTIY
>TRBV10-3
AIRGGGEGELF